This T cell receptor beta chain appears in the sequencing data of a study of blood T cell repertoires in COVID-19. Original data processing: Amplification of reference gene primers provided the estimated nucleated cell counts. The repertoire was sequenced with immunoSEQ multiplex PCR; TCRdb's copy has only in-frame clones and lacks some. The V and J calls and clone size are taken from that table; D and trimming were inferred from the DNA. The top ten hold under 7% of the sample, which has around 280,000 clones, around 90% seen once. The V and J ends lost 3 bases and 8 bases, in that order; junction bases with no gene match: 5. This CDR3 has 13 amino acids. Germline V gene sequence: CDR1 SGHTS, CDR2 YDEGEE. This clone was found once. In terms of age and location, participants ranged from roughly 18 to 100 years and lived in about 25 US areas. Recovered status applied to Cohort 3 donors who had two consecutive negative PCRs. It also applied to those with clearance or with symptom resolution.

This receptor was obtained from a woman aged 40 to 49 who had recovered from COVID-19. This chain links TRBV5-8 with TRBJ1-2, with 9 nucleotides matching TRBD1. Sequencing was done on a sample of PBMCs or T cells enriched from blood (not recorded which). The CDR3 region has the DNA TGTGCCAGCAGCTGGGGACAGGGAGGAGGCTACACCTTC. This encodes CASSWGQGGGYTF. The whole variable domain, filled in from reference TRBV5-8 and TRBJ1-2, reads EAGVTQSPTHLIKTRGQQATLRCSPISGHTSVYWYQQALGLGLQFLLWYDEGEERNRGNFPPRFSGRQFPNYSSELNVNALELEDSALYLCASSWGQGGGYTFGSGTRLTVV.